Listed below are T cell receptor beta chains from one sample, sequenced in a study of T-cell reconstitution after alpha-beta-depleted transplantation in children. TCRdb re-analysed the PCR reads in MiXCR, keeping a single row per CDR3 protein. The table includes around 700,000 distinct CDR3 sequences, 13% detected once. Material: PBMCs, obtained before TCRalphabeta/CD19-depleted stem cell transplant. The receptor set was obtained from a girl aged 2-10 years with congenital amegakaryocytic thrombocytopenia, due to receive a stem cell transplant. The CDR3 runs from the conserved cysteine through the conserved F or W. The D gene is left open where the match is weak. The size field is filled for only some rows; it gives once, few, many or a size class.

j_call	clone_size	d_call	v_call	cdr3_aa	cdr3_nt
TRBJ1-1	few	-	TRBV7-9	CASSLGYGGLTEAFF	TGTGCCAGCAGCTTGGGGTATGGGGGACTGACTGAAGCTTTCTTT
TRBJ2-1	many	-	TRBV5-1	CASSTRPAWDEQFF	TGCGCCAGCAGCACCAGACCAGCCTGGGATGAGCAGTTCTTC
TRBJ2-1	-	TRBD2	TRBV20-1	CSASRLAGVHNEQFF	TGCAGTGCTAGTCGGCTAGCGGGGGTCCACAATGAGCAGTTCTTC
TRBJ2-5	many	-	TRBV10-3	CATRAGLGETQYF	TGTGCCACAAGGGCAGGGCTCGGAGAGACCCAGTACTTC
TRBJ2-3	many	-	TRBV5-1	CASSGMSVSTDTQYF	TGCGCCAGTTCAGGCATGTCAGTTAGCACAGATACGCAGTATTTT
TRBJ1-1	once	-	TRBV5-1	CASSPQPGDTEAFF	TGCGCCAGCAGCCCCCAGCCGGGGGACACTGAAGCTTTCTTT
TRBJ2-1	few	-	TRBV20-1	CSAPDSLGYNEQFF	TGCAGTGCCCCTGATTCCCTCGGCTACAATGAGCAGTTCTTC
TRBJ2-3	few	TRBD2	TRBV18	CASSASLAGGPGDTQYF	TGTGCCAGCTCAGCCAGCCTAGCGGGAGGCCCAGGAGATACGCAGTATTTT
TRBJ2-1	-	-	TRBV6-5	CASSYIASSYNEQFF	TGTGCCAGCAGTTACATAGCGTCATCCTACAATGAGCAGTTCTTC
TRBJ2-1	-	TRBD2	TRBV7-6	CASSHGTTVNEQFF	TGTGCCAGCAGCCACGGGACTACAGTCAATGAGCAGTTCTTC
TRBJ1-1	many	-	TRBV27	CASSYLGEGIIAEAFF	TGTGCCAGCAGTTATTTGGGGGAAGGCATCATCGCTGAAGCTTTCTTT
TRBJ1-1	many	-	TRBV6-1	CASSPRASNEAFF	TGTGCCAGCAGCCCAAGGGCATCAAACGAAGCTTTCTTT
TRBJ2-1	few	-	TRBV2	CASNGLSGESYNEQFF	TGTGCCAGCAACGGCCTGAGCGGTGAATCCTACAATGAGCAGTTCTTC
TRBJ2-1	many	TRBD1	TRBV18	CASSKRRADRGLSEQFF	TGTGCCAGCTCAAAGAGAAGAGCGGACAGGGGCCTTAGTGAGCAGTTCTTC
TRBJ2-3	many	-	TRBV5-1	CASSLDRLSTDTQYF	TGCGCCAGCAGCTTGGATCGTCTGAGCACAGATACGCAGTATTTT
TRBJ2-3	few	-	TRBV20-1	CSAVRDARPDTQYF	TGCAGTGCTGTGCGGGACGCACGCCCCGATACGCAGTATTTT
TRBJ1-2	many	-	TRBV4-1	CASSPGVTNYGYTF	TGCGCCAGCAGCCCGGGTGTGACTAACTATGGCTACACCTTC
TRBJ2-5	-	TRBD2	TRBV5-1	CASSTYLAVQETQYF	TGCGCCAGCAGCACATACCTAGCGGTTCAAGAGACCCAGTACTTC
TRBJ2-7	many	-	TRBV7-9	CASSLDTGHPEQYF	TGTGCCAGCAGCTTGGATACAGGGCACCCCGAGCAGTACTTC
TRBJ2-1	few	TRBD1	TRBV5-1	CASSFYGTGNNEQFF	TGCGCCAGCAGCTTCTACGGGACAGGGAACAATGAGCAGTTCTTC
TRBJ2-3	many	-	TRBV10-3	CATQSSGSTDTQYF	TGTGCCACGCAATCTTCTGGTAGCACAGATACGCAGTATTTT
TRBJ2-3	-	TRBD2	TRBV29-1	CSVDGSGRADTQYF	TGCAGCGTTGATGGTAGCGGGAGGGCCGATACGCAGTATTTT
TRBJ2-6	-	-	TRBV7-2	CASSFMQGSGANVLTF	TGTGCCAGCAGCTTTATGCAGGGCTCAGGGGCCAACGTCCTGACTTTC
TRBJ2-7	many	-	TRBV10-2	CASSEFSYEQYF	TGCGCCAGCAGCGAGTTCAGCTACGAGCAGTACTTC
TRBJ1-5	-	-	TRBV21-1	CASSKALEQGATGNQPQHF	TGTGCCAGCAGCAAAGCGCTCGAACAGGGGGCAACAGGCAATCAGCCCCAGCATTTT
TRBJ1-5	few	-	TRBV6-5	CASILDSSNQPQHF	TGTGCCAGCATTCTCGACTCCAGCAATCAGCCCCAGCATTTT
TRBJ2-5	many	TRBD2	TRBV12-3/TRBV12-4	CASSSGLAKTQYF	TGTGCCAGCAGTTCCGGACTAGCGAAGACCCAGTACTTC
TRBJ2-3	few	TRBD2	TRBV3-1	CASSQVWPAGGGFTDTQYF	TGTGCCAGCAGCCAAGTATGGCCAGCGGGAGGTGGTTTTACAGATACGCAGTATTTT
TRBJ2-7	few	-	TRBV7-9	CASSLAYYEDEQYF	TGTGCCAGCAGCTTGGCATATTACGAGGACGAGCAGTACTTC
TRBJ2-3	-	-	TRBV7-8	CASTGRIAASTDTQYF	TGTGCCAGCACCGGAAGAATAGCGGCTAGCACAGATACGCAGTATTTT